This TCR beta chain originates from a study of beta chain features in type 1 diabetes. Findings of the study overall: Because the template was cDNA, high-expressing cells might be over-represented.

The sample holds a few counts of this clone. Its antigen is unknown. This CDR3 is built from 13 residues. The V gene lost 2 bases and the J gene lost 2 bases, with 7 bases spanning the gap. Reverse transcribing all isolated RNA meant expressed TCRB transcripts were sequenced. Generated by immunoSEQ multiplex PCR, the TCRdb table keeps only in-frame clones and is missing some. The sample carries under 250,000 clones, about 11% recorded once. This sequence was found in a man aged 18 to 30 in good health. The genes are TRBV23-1 and TRBJ2-7; D may be TRBD1 (5 bases). TRBV23-1 is known as an ORF, though its function is uncertain. The sequencing sample was made of central memory CD4+ T cells from blood. CDR3 bases: TGCGCCAGCAGTCAAGACAGTACCTACGAGCAGTACTTC. Translated, it gives CASSQDSTYEQYF.